The clone carrying this T cell receptor (beta chain) is judged medium-sized. What it binds is not known. The V gene lost 5 bases and the J gene lost 0 bases, with 14 bases spanning the gap. The CDR3 has 14 amino acids. Germline CDR1 SQVTM, CDR2 ANQGSEA. This sample was taken from a study of graft-versus-host responses after intestinal transplantation. In the study overall: Recipients were given multivisceral, liver-intestinal, or isolated intestinal transplants. All of the recipients had induction that used anti-thymocyte globulin, then tacrolimus and steroids for about 3 years. The study's findings and limits: Marrow from the recipient contained GvH clones, some of which had appeared first in ileum or blood.

Libraries were prepared by immunoSEQ multiplex PCR; TCRdb keeps only in-frame clonotypes and omits some of them. Seen here are under 25,000 clones, around nine tenths observed once, and the top ten hold 8% to 9.5%. The sequencing used PBMCs, collected 230 to 240 days after intestinal transplant. The rearrangement uses TRBV29-1 and TRBJ2-7; D perhaps matches TRBD2 (6 bases). The TCR was taken from a human patient who received an intestinal transplant, so some T cells may come from the graft donor. The CDR3 spells CSVLTAGSSYEQYF. The CDR3 coding sequence is TGCAGCGTTCTAACGGCGGGGAGCTCCTACGAGCAGTACTTC.